Following are 9 T cell receptor beta chains from one sample sequenced in a study of neoadjuvant anti-PD-1 for oral cavity cancer. The data were produced by immunoSEQ multiplex PCR, yet TCRdb's version contains in-frame clones alone and is incomplete. The sample consists of approximately 9,500 clones, less than 70% of them appearing once. The time point is: after neoadjuvant nivolumab, at surgical resection. This material consisted of PBMCs, taken after nivolumab (anti-PD-1) treatment. The receptors derive from a person aged 35-79 years with oral cavity squamous cell carcinoma.

This chain uses TRBV7-9 with TRBJ1-6; TRBD1 matches at 11 bases. Germline CDR1 and CDR2: SEHNR and FQNEAQ (reference sequence). After removal of 5 bases from V and 7 bases from J, the junction contained 4 bases not matched to a gene. The CDR3 is 15 residues long. The chain's CDR3 is CASSGWDRGNSPLHF. DNA of the CDR3: TGTGCCAGCAGCGGCTGGGACAGGGGGAATTCACCCCTCCACTTT. Full variable domain (outside the CDR3, taken from reference TRBV7-9 and TRBJ1-6): DTGVSQNPRHKITKRGQNVTFRCDPISEHNRLYWYRQTLGQGPEFLTYFQNEAQLEKSRLLSDRFSAERPKGSFSTLEIQRTEQGDSAMYLCASSGWDRGNSPLHFGNGTRLTVT.

The rearrangement joins TRBV5-4 to TRBJ1-1; D is uncertain. The CDR3 is 13 amino acids. In germline, CDR1 is SGHNT, CDR2 YYREEE (reference sequence). V was shortened by 7 bases and J by 0 bases, with 10 bases between the two germline ends. The chain's CDR3 is CASATQLNTEAFF. The DNA of the CDR3 is TGTGCCAGCGCAACCCAGCTGAACACTGAAGCTTTCTTT.

This clone has a handful of counts. This rearrangement joins TRBV5-6 to TRBJ2-4; 7 bases match TRBD1. V gave up 2 bases and J gave up 3 bases; unmatched junction bases: 5. The CDR3 has 15 residues. CDR1 is SGHDT and CDR2 is YYEEEE in the germline V gene. The CDR3 DNA sequence: TGTGCCAGCAGCTTTGGTCAGGGGGTCAAAAACATTCAGTACTTC. Protein product: CASSFGQGVKNIQYF.

This chain connects TRBV19 to TRBJ1-5, with no clear D. V was shortened by 1 base and J by 2 bases, with 9 bases between the two germline ends. Germline values: CDR1 LNHDA, CDR2 SQIVND (reference sequence). The CDR3 contains 15 residues. CDR3 bases: TGTGCCAGTAGTATAGTCACCGGGGGCAATCAGCCCCAGCATTTT. This translates into CASSIVTGGNQPQHF.

The chain is built from TRBV21-1 and TRBJ2-1; the table's D call of TRBD1 was not tested on the DNA. TRBV21-1 corresponds to a pseudogene. This CDR3 contains 14 residues. The CDR3 region has the DNA TGTGCCAGCAGCAAAGACAGGGTCCACAATGAGCAGTTCTTC. Amino acid sequence: CASSKDRVHNEQFF.

The rearrangement uses TRBV5-4 and TRBJ1-3, with a weak D call TRBD1 (5 bases). With 3 bases removed from V and 0 bases from J, the gap between germline ends came to 10 bases. The CDR3 runs to 15 residues. Germline V gene data show CDR1 as SGHNT and CDR2 as YYREEE (reference sequence). CDR3 nucleotides: TGTGCCAGCAGCTCGGGACGGACCTCTGGAAACACCATATATTTT. This encodes CASSSGRTSGNTIYF.

This clone was seen more than once but under ten times. The genes are TRBV5-1 and TRBJ2-7; 8 bases line up with TRBD1. The CDR3 is 15 residues long. Germline CDR1 is SGHRS and CDR2 is YFSETQ. The J segment lost 2 bases and the V segment lost 3 bases, leaving 7 bases of the junction unmatched. The CDR3 coding sequence is TGCGCCAGCAGCTATGACAGGGGAGGCCCCTACGAGCAGTACTTC. This encodes CASSYDRGGPYEQYF.

The chain employs TRBV28 and TRBJ1-5; 7 bases fit TRBD1. The CDR3 consists of 14 residues. Germline values: CDR1 MDHEN, CDR2 SYDVKM. V gave up 6 bases and J gave up 6 bases; unmatched junction bases: 8. The CDR3: CASSSGGLFQPQHF. In DNA, the CDR3 is TGTGCCAGCAGCTCAGGGGGTTTATTTCAGCCCCAGCATTTT.

The chain employs TRBV9 and TRBJ2-1; D not certain. Trimming removed 2 bases at V and 10 bases at J, with 19 bases between. This CDR3 has 15 residues. Germline CDR1 SGDLS, CDR2 YYNGEE. The CDR3 protein is CASSVSLTTVEEQFF. CDR3 in DNA: TGTGCCAGCAGCGTCTCCCTAACCACGGTGGAAGAGCAGTTCTTC.